A selection of T cell receptor beta chains follows, all from one sample in a study of blood T cell repertoires in COVID-19. Clones were read by immunoSEQ multiplex PCR, and TCRdb kept only the in-frame ones, dropping some. The table has roughly 86,000 clones, roughly 80% seen once. Sequenced material: peripheral blood. These TCRs come from a man between 60 and 75 years old with acute or convalescent COVID-19. The CDR3 runs from the conserved cysteine through the conserved F or W. The D gene is left open where the match is weak. Not all rows give a size; the values are once, few, many and, for expanded clones, a class.

>NA|NA|15|TRBJ1-1|TRBV5-8
CASSWGGTTNTEAFF
TGTGCCAGCAGCTGGGGGGGGACAACTAACACTGAAGCTTTCTTT
>TRBD1|once|15|TRBJ2-1|TRBV7-3
CASSPGQRIYNEQFF
TGTGCCAGCAGTCCGGGACAGCGGATATACAATGAGCAGTTCTTC
>NA|once|19|TRBJ1-5|TRBV6-4
CASSDSSGLHRGGNQPQHF
TGTGCCAGCAGTGACTCGAGCGGACTGCATCGGGGAGGCAATCAGCCCCAGCATTTT
>TRBD1|NA|13|TRBJ2-7|TRBV6-5
CASLRTGSYEQYF
TGTGCCAGCTTACGGACAGGGTCCTACGAGCAGTACTTC
>TRBD1|NA|13|TRBJ1-4|TRBV11-2
CASSEGAVEKLFF
TGTGCCAGCAGCGAGGGGGCGGTTGAAAAACTGTTTTTT
>TRBD2|NA|16|TRBJ2-1|TRBV5-1
CASSWGSGGLGNEQFF
TGCGCCAGCAGCTGGGGTAGCGGGGGGCTTGGTAATGAGCAGTTCTTC
>TRBD1|NA|11|TRBJ1-2|TRBV12-3/TRBV12-4
CASSYGTEYTF
TGTGCCAGCAGTTACGGGACAGAATACACCTTC
>TRBD1|NA|15|TRBJ2-1|TRBV2
CASSVYTGGYNEQFF
TGTGCCAGCAGTGTTTATACAGGGGGTTACAATGAGCAGTTCTTC
>TRBD2|NA|14|TRBJ2-7|TRBV30
CAYSGLAGAYEQYF
TGTGCCTACTCTGGACTAGCGGGGGCCTACGAGCAGTACTTC
>NA|NA|17|TRBJ1-5|TRBV4-1
CASSQDRIKLGNQPQHF
TGCGCCAGCAGCCAAGATCGTATTAAGCTGGGCAATCAGCCCCAGCATTTT
>NA|few|13|TRBJ2-7|TRBV25-1
CASSAGLRYEQYF
TGTGCCAGCAGTGCTGGACTGCGATACGAGCAGTACTTC
>NA|NA|12|TRBJ2-7|TRBV18
CASSPSVDEQYF
TGTGCCAGCTCGCCTTCAGTCGACGAGCAGTACTTC
>NA|NA|15|TRBJ2-1|TRBV7-7
CASSSTTGGGNEQFF
TGTGCTAGCAGCTCCACGACAGGCGGAGGCAATGAGCAGTTCTTC
>TRBD1|NA|15|TRBJ2-5|TRBV2
CASTGTGTGGETQYF
TGTGCCAGCACCGGAACAGGGACAGGGGGAGAGACCCAGTACTTC
>TRBD1|few|16|TRBJ1-2|TRBV4-1
CASSQALQGVNYGYTF
TGCGCCAGCAGCCAGGCTTTACAGGGGGTGAACTATGGCTACACCTTC
>NA|NA|13|TRBJ1-3|TRBV19
CASSIRREDTIYF
TGTGCCAGTAGTATACGCCGAGAGGACACCATATATTTT
>TRBD1|NA|14|TRBJ1-6|TRBV10-1
CASSEGQGGSPLHF
TGCGCCAGCAGCGAGGGACAGGGGGGATCACCCCTCCACTTT
>TRBD1|few|14|TRBJ1-2|TRBV14
CASSQVTRGYGYTF
TGTGCCAGCAGCCAAGTAACCAGGGGGTATGGCTACACCTTC
>TRBD1|NA|13|TRBJ1-1|TRBV6-5
CATKDRGDSEAFF
TGTGCCACCAAGGACAGGGGAGACTCTGAAGCTTTCTTT
>TRBD1|NA|15|TRBJ2-7|TRBV19
CASSSPGTASYEQYF
TGTGCCAGTAGTAGTCCAGGGACAGCGTCCTACGAGCAGTACTTC
>NA|NA|14|TRBJ2-7|TRBV6-5
CASSPTGYSYEQYF
TGTGCCAGCAGCCCCACAGGATACTCCTACGAGCAGTACTTC
>TRBD1|NA|13|TRBJ1-1|TRBV10-2
CASTHKTGRKAFF
TGCGCCAGCACTCATAAGACAGGGAGGAAAGCTTTCTTT
>NA|NA|15|TRBJ1-3|TRBV7-2
CASSRGQFSGNTIYF
TGTGCCAGCAGCCGTGGACAGTTCTCTGGAAACACCATATATTTT
>NA|NA|12|TRBJ1-2|TRBV19
CASSIATAIYTF
TGTGCCAGTAGTATAGCCACAGCCATCTACACCTTC
>NA|NA|16|TRBJ1-1|TRBV5-1
CASSSDPPKLDREAFF
TGCGCCAGCAGCTCGGATCCACCAAAACTCGACAGGGAAGCTTTCTTT
>TRBD1|few|14|TRBJ1-2|TRBV7-3
CASSSTGGGDGYTF
TGTGCCAGCAGCTCGACAGGGGGCGGAGATGGCTACACCTTC
>NA|many|14|TRBJ1-1|TRBV6-5
CASSYANWNTEAFF
TGTGCCAGCAGTTACGCGAATTGGAACACTGAAGCTTTCTTT
>NA|few|14|TRBJ1-5|TRBV2
CASTRDTGYQPQHF
TGTGCCAGCACCCGGGACACCGGCTATCAGCCCCAGCATTTT
>TRBD1|NA|15|TRBJ2-7|TRBV2
CASSGRTGGSYEQYF
TGTGCCAGCAGTGGGCGGACAGGGGGCTCCTACGAGCAGTACTTC
>NA|medium-sized|15|TRBJ1-1|TRBV5-4
CASSALGGSDTEAFF
TGTGCCAGCAGCGCACTAGGGGGATCGGACACTGAAGCTTTCTTT
>NA|NA|15|TRBJ1-1|TRBV3-1/TRBV3-2
CASSQGVGVGTEAFF
TGTGCCAGCAGCCAAGGGGTAGGGGTGGGGACTGAAGCTTTCTTT
>TRBD2|NA|13|TRBJ2-1|TRBV30
CAWNPGGDHEQFF
TGTGCCTGGAACCCTGGGGGGGACCATGAGCAGTTCTTC
>NA|NA|14|TRBJ1-1|TRBV9
CASSAHQKNTEAFF
TGTGCCAGCAGCGCCCATCAGAAGAACACTGAAGCTTTCTTT
>TRBD2|many|11|TRBJ2-7|TRBV12-3/TRBV12-4
CASAGGYEQYF
TGTGCCAGTGCGGGGGGCTACGAGCAGTACTTC